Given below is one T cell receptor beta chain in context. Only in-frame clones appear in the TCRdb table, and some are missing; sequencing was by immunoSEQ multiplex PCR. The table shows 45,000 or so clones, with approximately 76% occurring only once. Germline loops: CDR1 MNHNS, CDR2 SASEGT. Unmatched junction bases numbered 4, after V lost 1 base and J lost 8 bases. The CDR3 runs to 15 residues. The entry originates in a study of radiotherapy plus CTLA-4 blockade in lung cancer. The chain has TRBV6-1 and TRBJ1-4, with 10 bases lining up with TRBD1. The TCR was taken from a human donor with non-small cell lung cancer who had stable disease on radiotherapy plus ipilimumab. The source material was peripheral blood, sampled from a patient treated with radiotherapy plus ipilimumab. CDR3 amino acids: CASSEVGTGVEKLFF. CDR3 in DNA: TGTGCCAGCAGTGAAGTGGGGACAGGGGTCGAAAAACTGTTTTTT.